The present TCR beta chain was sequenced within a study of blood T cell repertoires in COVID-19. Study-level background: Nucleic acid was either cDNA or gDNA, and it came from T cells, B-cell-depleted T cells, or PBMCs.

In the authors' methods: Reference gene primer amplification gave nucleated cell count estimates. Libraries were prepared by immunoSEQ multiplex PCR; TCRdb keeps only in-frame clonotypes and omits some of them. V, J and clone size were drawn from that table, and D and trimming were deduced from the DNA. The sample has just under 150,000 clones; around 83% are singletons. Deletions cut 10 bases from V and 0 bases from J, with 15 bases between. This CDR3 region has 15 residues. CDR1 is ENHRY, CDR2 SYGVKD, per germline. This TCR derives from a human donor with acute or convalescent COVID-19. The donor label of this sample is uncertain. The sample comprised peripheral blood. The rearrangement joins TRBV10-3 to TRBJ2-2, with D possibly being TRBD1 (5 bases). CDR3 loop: CATQTLGPNTGELFF. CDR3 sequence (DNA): TGTGCCACCCAGACTTTGGGGCCGAACACCGGGGAGCTGTTTTTT.